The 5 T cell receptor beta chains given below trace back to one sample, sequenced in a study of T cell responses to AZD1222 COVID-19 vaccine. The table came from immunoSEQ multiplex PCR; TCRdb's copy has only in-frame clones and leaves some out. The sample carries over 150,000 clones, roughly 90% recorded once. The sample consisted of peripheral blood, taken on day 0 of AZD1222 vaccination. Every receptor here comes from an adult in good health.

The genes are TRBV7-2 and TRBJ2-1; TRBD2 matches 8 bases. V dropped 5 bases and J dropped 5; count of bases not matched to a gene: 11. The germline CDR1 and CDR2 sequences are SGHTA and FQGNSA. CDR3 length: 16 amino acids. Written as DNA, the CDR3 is TGTGCCAGCAGCCCGAGAGGGGGACTAGTAAACAATGAGCAGTTCTTC. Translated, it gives CASSPRGGLVNNEQFF.

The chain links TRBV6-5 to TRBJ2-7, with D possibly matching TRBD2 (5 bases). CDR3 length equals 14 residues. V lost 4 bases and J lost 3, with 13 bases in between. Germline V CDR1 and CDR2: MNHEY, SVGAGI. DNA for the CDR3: TGTGCCAGCAGTTCCAGTCCGGGGAGCTACGAGCAGTACTTC. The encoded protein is CASSSSPGSYEQYF.

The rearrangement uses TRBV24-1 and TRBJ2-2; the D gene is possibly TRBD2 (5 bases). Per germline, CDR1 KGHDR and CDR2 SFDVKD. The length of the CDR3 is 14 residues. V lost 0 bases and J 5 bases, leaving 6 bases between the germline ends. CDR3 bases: TGTGCCACCAGTGATTTGGGGAGTACCGGGGAGCTGTTTTTT. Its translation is CATSDLGSTGELFF.

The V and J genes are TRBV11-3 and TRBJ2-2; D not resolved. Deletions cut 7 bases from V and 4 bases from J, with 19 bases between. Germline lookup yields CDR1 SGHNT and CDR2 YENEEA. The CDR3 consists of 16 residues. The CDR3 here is CASTIGIGRLTGELFF. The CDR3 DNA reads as TGTGCCAGCACCATTGGAATCGGACGCCTCACCGGGGAGCTGTTTTTT.

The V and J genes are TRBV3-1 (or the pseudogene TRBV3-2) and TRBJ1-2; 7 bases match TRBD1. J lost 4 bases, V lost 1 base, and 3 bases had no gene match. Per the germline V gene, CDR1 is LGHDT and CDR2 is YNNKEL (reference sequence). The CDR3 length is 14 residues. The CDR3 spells CASSQGEGAYGYTF. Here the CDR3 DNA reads TGTGCCAGCAGCCAAGGGGAGGGGGCCTATGGCTACACCTTC.